The 27 T cell receptor beta chains listed next were all sequenced from one sample in a study of radiation and T cells in renal cell carcinoma. Only in-frame clones appear in the TCRdb table, and some are missing; sequencing was by immunoSEQ multiplex PCR. The repertoire holds about 130,000 clones, with 81% as singletons. Specified time point: blood 2 weeks post-SBRT. Treatment denoted: 15 Gy SBRT to primary tumor, nephrectomy 4 weeks later. This specimen consisted of blood, obtained from a patient whose treatment included radiotherapy and nephrectomy. The source is a man aged 45 to 65 with renal cell carcinoma.

This chain joins TRBV6-5 and TRBJ2-5; TRBD2 matches at 7 bases. CDR3 size: 15 residues. V shed 6 bases, J shed 0 bases, and the junction held 7 bases outside the gene matches. CDR1 and CDR2 from the germline V gene are MNHEY and SVGAGI. The CDR3 bases are TGTGCCAGCAGGTTAGCGGGTGTCAACCAAGAGACCCAGTACTTC. This encodes CASRLAGVNQETQYF.

This sequence joins TRBV7-9 and TRBJ2-1; D may be TRBD2 (6 bases). The CDR3 runs to 17 residues. The germline V gene encodes CDR1 SEHNR and CDR2 FQNEAQ (reference sequence). V was pared by 3 bases and J by 5 bases, with 20 bases between. In DNA form, the CDR3 reads TGTGCCAGCAGCTTGGCTCTCGGGAGTGCCAGGGACAATGAGCAGTTCTTC. This encodes CASSLALGSARDNEQFF.

CDR3 sequence: CSATTGPNTEAFF. In DNA form, the CDR3 reads TGCAGCGCCACGACAGGGCCGAACACTGAAGCTTTCTTT. The chain employs TRBV29-1 and TRBJ1-1, with 7 nucleotides matching TRBD1. The CDR3 totals 13 residues. V lost 7 bases and J lost 1; bases outside the gene matches: 6. CDR1 SQVTM and CDR2 ANQGSEA come from the germline V gene.

The J gene is TRBJ2-1, the V gene TRBV6-5, with a tentative D call TRBD1 (5 bases). The length of the CDR3 is 13 residues. Deletions cut 5 bases from V and 6 bases from J, with 11 bases between. The germline gives CDR1 MNHEY, CDR2 SVGAGI. The CDR3 coding sequence is TGTGCCAGCAGTCGCCAGGGTGGCAATGAGCAGTTCTTC. As protein: CASSRQGGNEQFF.

The V call is TRBV5-4, the J call TRBJ2-5; D remains unclear. The end of the DNA aligns better with TRBJ2-7, so the J call may be wrong. In germline, CDR1 is SGHNT, CDR2 YYREEE (reference sequence). The CDR3 spans 14 residues. CDR3 sequence: CASSPLWWSHEQYF. For the CDR3, the DNA is TGTGCCAGCAGCCCGCTTTGGTGGTCCCACGAGCAGTACTTC.

V is TRBV5-4 and J is TRBJ2-2; 10 bases fit TRBD2. Trimming at V came to 2 bases and at J to 8 bases, leaving 9 bases not matched to a gene. Germline CDR1 reads SGHNT; CDR2 reads YYREEE (reference sequence). The CDR3 covers 16 residues. The CDR3 DNA sequence: TGTGCCAGCAGCTTAGTCCTCGGGACTAGCGAAGGGGAGCTGTTTTTT. Protein product: CASSLVLGTSEGELFF.

The chain carries TRBV2 and TRBJ2-7, with D unresolved. Germline lookup yields CDR1 SNHLY and CDR2 FYNNEI. This CDR3 is built from 14 residues. Trimming left V 7 bases short and J 0 bases short, with 13 bases between. DNA for the CDR3: TGTGCCAGCAAGGATAGCAGTAACTCCTACGAGCAGTACTTC. It is translated as CASKDSSNSYEQYF.

The chain recombines TRBV28 with TRBJ1-2, with a possible D match to TRBD1 (5 bases). From germline, CDR1 is MDHEN and CDR2 SYDVKM. V shed 5 bases and J shed 3 bases, with 10 bases lying between them. The CDR3 totals 13 residues. CDR3 amino acids: CASSIQGYYGYTF. The CDR3 bases are TGTGCCAGCAGTATTCAGGGTTACTATGGCTACACCTTC.

V is TRBV13 and J is TRBJ2-1; possible D gene TRBD1, 5 bases. The CDR3 covers 13 residues. The V end lost 3 bases, the J end lost 7 bases, and 10 bases lay between the germline ends. Germline CDR1 reads PRHDT; CDR2 reads FYEKMQ (reference sequence). Here the CDR3 DNA reads TGTGCCAGCAGCTTCCTTCAGGGAAATGAGCAGTTCTTC. Protein: CASSFLQGNEQFF.

The chain combines TRBV28 with TRBJ1-1; D possibly corresponds to TRBD1 (5 bases). With 5 bases removed from V and 5 bases from J, the gap between germline ends came to 15 bases. The germline gives CDR1 MDHEN, CDR2 SYDVKM. The CDR3 contains 14 residues. In DNA form, the CDR3 reads TGTGCCAGCAGTCTACTAACCGGGGGGACTGAAGCTTTCTTT. This codes for CASSLLTGGTEAFF.

The chain has TRBV5-3 and TRBJ1-2, with D hard to call. TRBV5-3 is identified as an open reading frame with a role that is uncertain. The CDR3 has 13 amino acids. V was pared by 0 bases and J by 6 bases, with 9 bases between. DNA for the CDR3: TGTGCCAGAAGCTTGGGGGGATGCGATGGCTACACCTTC. Translated: CARSLGGCDGYTF.

This clone was observed once. The rearrangement links TRBV6-1 to TRBJ2-4, with 7 bases lining up with TRBD1. V was pared by 2 bases and J by 6 bases, with 10 bases of the junction left unmatched. The CDR3 contains 16 residues. The germline gives CDR1 MNHNS, CDR2 SASEGT. For the CDR3, the DNA is TGTGCCAGCAGTGAAATCCGATACAGGGGACGAAACATTCAGTACTTC. Translated, it gives CASSEIRYRGRNIQYF.

The chain joins TRBV10-3 to TRBJ2-7, with a tentative D call TRBD1 (5 bases). Trimming took 10 bases from V and 6 from J, leaving 13 bases between them. This CDR3 has 11 residues. Germline V lookup: CDR1 ENHRY, CDR2 SYGVKD. The CDR3 DNA sequence: TGTGCCAGCAGGGCAGGCGCCGAGCAGTACTTC. Its translation: CASRAGAEQYF.

The chain combines TRBV5-1 with TRBJ2-7; 10 positions agree with TRBD2. After removal of 0 bases from V and 4 bases from J, the junction contained 4 bases not matched to a gene. The CDR3 is 15 amino acids. From germline, CDR1 is SGHRS and CDR2 YFSETQ. DNA for the CDR3: TGCGCCAGCAGCTTGGAACTAGCGGGATCTTACGAGCAGTACTTC. Translation: CASSLELAGSYEQYF.

The chain employs TRBV27 and TRBJ1-6; TRBD1 agrees at 10 bases. CDR1 and CDR2 from the germline V gene are MNHEY and SMNVEV (reference sequence). After removal of 4 bases from V and 8 bases from J, the junction contained 8 bases not matched to a gene. The CDR3 spans 16 residues. The CDR3, as DNA: TGTGCCAGCAGTTCAGCATCCGGGACAGGGGATTCACCCCTCCACTTT. The encoded protein is CASSSASGTGDSPLHF.

The gene calls are TRBV18 and TRBJ1-4; 9 nucleotides match TRBD1. The CDR3 runs to 14 residues. The germline gives CDR1 KGHSH, CDR2 LQKENI. Trimming removed 8 bases from V and 8 bases from J; junction bases left unmatched: 9. As DNA, the CDR3 is TGTGCCAGCACGGGACAGGGAGAAGAAGAAAAACTGTTTTTT. It codes for CASTGQGEEEKLFF.

The chain recombines TRBV19 with TRBJ2-7; 11 nucleotides agree with TRBD2. This CDR3 has 14 residues. Germline CDR1 and CDR2: LNHDA and SQIVND (reference sequence). V trimming: 6 bases; J trimming: 2 bases; junction bases outside the gene matches: 3. The CDR3 DNA reads TGTGCCAGTAGGAGACTAGCGGGAACCTACGAGCAGTACTTC. This gives the protein CASRRLAGTYEQYF.

This chain connects TRBV30 to TRBJ2-1, with 8 bases that match TRBD2. The CDR3 length is 16 residues. From germline, CDR1 is GTSNPN and CDR2 SVGIG (reference sequence). V shed 3 bases, J shed 14 bases, and the junction held 21 bases outside the gene matches. The CDR3 loop is CAWSPLHGLAVSGEFF. In DNA, the CDR3 is TGTGCCTGGAGCCCTCTCCACGGACTAGCAGTATCCGGGGAGTTCTTC.

This clone was counted only a few times. The chain joins TRBV28 to TRBJ2-5; D unclear. The CDR3 runs to 13 residues. V lost 4 bases and J lost 1, with 7 bases in between. CDR1 and CDR2 from the germline V gene are MDHEN and SYDVKM. The CDR3 loop is CASSSQSQETQYF. The CDR3 DNA reads as TGTGCCAGCAGTTCACAGTCCCAAGAGACCCAGTACTTC.

This chain links TRBV30 with TRBJ2-4, with 7 positions matching TRBD2. Per the germline V gene, CDR1 is GTSNPN and CDR2 is SVGIG (reference sequence). V shed 0 bases, J shed 1 base, and the junction held 12 bases outside the gene matches. The CDR3 is 18 residues long. CDR3 in amino acids: CAWSVNAGDWGAKNIQYF. Written as DNA, the CDR3 is TGTGCCTGGAGTGTTAATGCGGGGGATTGGGGCGCCAAAAACATTCAGTACTTC.

The V call is TRBV5-4, the J call TRBJ2-3; perhaps TRBD1 as D (6 bases). CDR1 SGHNT and CDR2 YYREEE come from the germline V gene (reference sequence). V was trimmed by 2 bases and J by 3 bases, leaving 7 bases between them. The CDR3 spans 13 residues. CDR3: CASSLQGTDTQYF. The CDR3 bases are TGTGCCAGCAGCTTACAGGGAACAGATACGCAGTATTTT.

The V and J genes are TRBV5-1 and TRBJ2-1, with 7 bases aligning to TRBD2. V gave up 0 bases and J gave up 5 bases; unmatched junction bases: 5. Looked up from germline, CDR1 is SGHRS and CDR2 is YFSETQ. The CDR3 consists of 15 residues. The CDR3 bases are TGCGCCAGCAGCTTGGCGGGGGGTCTCGACAATGAGCAGTTCTTC. It translates to CASSLAGGLDNEQFF. The whole variable domain, remainder taken from reference TRBV5-1 and TRBJ2-1, is KAGVTQTPRYLIKTRGQQVTLSCSPISGHRSVSWYQQTPGQGLQFLFEYFSETQRNKGNFPGRFSGRQFSNSRSEMNVSTLELGDSALYLCASSLAGGLDNEQFFGPGTRLTVL.

The chain uses TRBV7-9 and TRBJ2-2, with D unclear. With 5 bases removed from V and 0 bases from J, the gap between germline ends came to 7 bases. CDR3 length: 14 amino acids. CDR1 and CDR2 from the germline V gene are SEHNR and FQNEAQ (reference sequence). CDR3 in DNA: TGTGCCAGCAGCGCGCAAGCGAACACCGGGGAGCTGTTTTTT. As protein: CASSAQANTGELFF.

This rearrangement joins TRBV4-1 to TRBJ1-1; the D gene is possibly TRBD1 (5 bases). Trimming left V 8 bases short and J 1 base short, with 17 bases between. Per the germline V gene, CDR1 is MGHRA and CDR2 is YSYEKL. CDR3 length equals 15 residues. The DNA for the CDR3 is TGCGCCAGCGTCAAATCGCTAGGACAGAACACTGAAGCTTTCTTT. Translated: CASVKSLGQNTEAFF.

The chain carries TRBV7-3 and TRBJ2-1, with 8 bases aligning to TRBD1. Germline V gene data show CDR1 as SGHTA and CDR2 as FQGTGA. This CDR3 is 16 amino acids long. Trimming cost V 2 bases and J 6 bases; bases outside gene matches: 9. This CDR3 is CASSLSPTGEINEQFF. CDR3 in DNA: TGTGCCAGCAGCTTATCCCCGACAGGGGAGATCAATGAGCAGTTCTTC.

V is TRBV7-8 and J is TRBJ2-5; 10 bases are shared with TRBD1. Germline CDR1 reads SGHVS; CDR2 reads FQNEAQ. Trimming at V came to 8 bases and at J to 4 bases, leaving 10 bases not matched to a gene. This CDR3 is 15 amino acids long. As DNA, the CDR3 is TGTGCCAGCGCAGACAGGGGGCGAGGAGTAGAGACCCAGTACTTC. Residues: CASADRGRGVETQYF.

The rearrangement links TRBV25-1 to TRBJ2-7; 11 positions agree with TRBD1. Germline-derived CDR1 and CDR2 are MGHDK and SYGVNS. With V trimmed by 5 bases and J by 2 bases, 5 bases remained unmatched. The CDR3 sequence is 15 residues long. CDR3 protein: CASSFRTGGTYEQYF. The CDR3 coding sequence is TGTGCCAGCAGTTTCCGGACAGGGGGCACCTACGAGCAGTACTTC.